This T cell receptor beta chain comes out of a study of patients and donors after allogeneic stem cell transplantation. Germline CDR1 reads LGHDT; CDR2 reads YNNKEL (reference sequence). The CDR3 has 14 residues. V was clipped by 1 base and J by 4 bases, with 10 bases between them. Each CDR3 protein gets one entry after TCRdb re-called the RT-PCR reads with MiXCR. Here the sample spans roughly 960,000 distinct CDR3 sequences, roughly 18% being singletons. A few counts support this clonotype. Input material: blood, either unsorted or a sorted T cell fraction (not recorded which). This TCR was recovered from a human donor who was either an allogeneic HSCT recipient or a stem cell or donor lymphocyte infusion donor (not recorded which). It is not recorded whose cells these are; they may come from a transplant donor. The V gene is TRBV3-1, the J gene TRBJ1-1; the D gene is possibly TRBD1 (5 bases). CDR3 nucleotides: TGTGCCAGCAGCCAAGGAGTTAGGGGCACTGAAGCTTTCTTT. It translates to CASSQGVRGTEAFF.